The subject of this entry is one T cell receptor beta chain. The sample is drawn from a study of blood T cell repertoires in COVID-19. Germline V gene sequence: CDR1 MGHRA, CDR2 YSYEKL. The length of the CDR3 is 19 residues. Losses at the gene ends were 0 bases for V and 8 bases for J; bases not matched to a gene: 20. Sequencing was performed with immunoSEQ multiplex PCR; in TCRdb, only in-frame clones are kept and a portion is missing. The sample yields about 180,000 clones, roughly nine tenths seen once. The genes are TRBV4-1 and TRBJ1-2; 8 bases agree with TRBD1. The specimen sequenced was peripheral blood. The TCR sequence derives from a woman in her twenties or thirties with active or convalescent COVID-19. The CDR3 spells CASSQDSLQGARAHEGYTF. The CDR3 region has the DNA TGCGCCAGCAGCCAAGACTCTCTCCAGGGGGCGCGTGCCCATGAAGGCTACACCTTC.